The 31 T cell receptor beta chains below come from one sample, sequenced in a study of identifying expanded T cells in peripheral blood. The repertoire was sequenced with immunoSEQ multiplex PCR; TCRdb's copy has only in-frame clones and lacks some. Among about 94,000 clones, roughly 86% were seen once, and the ten largest hold approximately 6%. The sample consisted of blood. Receptor source: a person aged 18-69 years in good health.

The gene calls are TRBV7-3 and TRBJ2-2; D is perhaps TRBD2 (6 bases). Trimming took 5 bases from V and 5 from J, leaving 18 bases between them. Germline lookup yields CDR1 SGHTA and CDR2 FQGTGA. This CDR3 has 16 residues. For the CDR3, the DNA is TGTGCCAGCAGCCTCCATGGGGGAGGAGGTACCGGGGAGCTGTTTTTT. Amino acids: CASSLHGGGGTGELFF.

This clone was picked up one time. V and J are TRBV28 and TRBJ1-2; a weak D match, TRBD1 (5 bases). CDR3 length: 11 residues. V lost 7 bases, J lost 7 bases, and 10 bases lay in between. Germline lookup yields CDR1 MDHEN and CDR2 SYDVKM. The CDR3 here is CASTGGPGYTF. The CDR3 DNA reads as TGTGCCAGCACCGGGGGACCTGGCTACACCTTC.

This chain connects TRBV25-1 to TRBJ1-6; 7 nucleotides line up with TRBD1. CDR1 MGHDK and CDR2 SYGVNS come from the germline V gene. V dropped 10 bases and J dropped 5; count of bases not matched to a gene: 14. CDR3 length: 16 amino acids. CDR3 protein: CATQEGATHNNSPLHF. DNA for the CDR3: TGTGCCACCCAAGAGGGGGCAACCCATAATAATTCACCCCTCCACTTT.

V gene TRBV2 combines with J gene TRBJ1-1; 8 nucleotides agree with TRBD1. The CDR3 loop spans 14 amino acids. With 6 bases clipped from V and 8 bases from J, the junction kept 11 bases outside the gene matches. Germline V gene lookup returns CDR1 SNHLY and CDR2 FYNNEI. CDR3 protein: CASRTGTGAPEAFF. The CDR3 region has the DNA TGTGCCAGCAGGACAGGGACAGGAGCACCAGAAGCTTTCTTT.

The chain uses TRBV9 and TRBJ1-1, with no clear D. V was shortened by 4 bases and J by 8 bases, with 24 bases between the two germline ends. Germline CDR1 is SGDLS and CDR2 is YYNGEE. CDR3 size: 16 residues. The CDR3 DNA follows: TGTGCCAGCAGCCTCAACGGGTGGGCCGGGATTGGCGAAGCTTTCTTT. Protein product: CASSLNGWAGIGEAFF.

The J gene is TRBJ2-1, the V gene TRBV7-7; a possible D gene is TRBD2 (6 bases). Per germline, CDR1 SSHAT and CDR2 FNYEAQ (reference sequence). The length of the CDR3 is 14 residues. Trimming removed 5 bases from V and 6 bases from J, with 14 bases in between. This CDR3 is CASSKFGTGNEQFF. CDR3 in DNA: TGTGCCAGCAGCAAATTCGGGACTGGCAATGAGCAGTTCTTC.

V and J are TRBV10-2 and TRBJ2-7; unclear D gene. Trimming pared 4 bases from V and 1 base from J, leaving 14 bases between. The germline V gene encodes CDR1 WSHSY and CDR2 SAAADI. The CDR3 has 15 amino acids. The CDR3 protein is CASSGASQYSYEQYF. The CDR3 coding sequence is TGCGCCAGCAGTGGAGCGAGTCAATATTCCTACGAGCAGTACTTC.

The J gene is TRBJ1-5, the V gene TRBV7-9; 9 nucleotides align to TRBD1. This CDR3 comprises 16 residues. Germline values: CDR1 SEHNR, CDR2 FQNEAQ (reference sequence). The ends lost 1 base at V and 6 bases at J; junction bases unmatched: 7. The CDR3 DNA follows: TGTGCCAGCAGCTTAGGGGTTACAGGGGGCTCTCAGCCCCAGCATTTT. This sequence encodes CASSLGVTGGSQPQHF. Full variable domain (remainder filled in from reference TRBV7-9 and TRBJ1-5): DTGVSQNPRHKITKRGQNVTFRCDPISEHNRLYWYRQTLGQGPEFLTYFQNEAQLEKSRLLSDRFSAERPKGSFSTLEIQRTEQGDSAMYLCASSLGVTGGSQPQHFGDGTRLSIL.

In DNA form, the CDR3 reads TGTGCCAGCAGCACGTCCCGGGGGTTGGATGAGCAGTTCTTC. Translated, it gives CASSTSRGLDEQFF. This chain connects TRBV7-2 to TRBJ2-1; D is possibly TRBD2 (6 bases). This CDR3 contains 14 residues. Germline V gene lookup returns CDR1 SGHTA and CDR2 FQGNSA. V shed 5 bases and J shed 8 bases, with 16 bases lying between them.

This chain connects TRBV25-1 to TRBJ1-1, with TRBD1 matching 7 bases. The CDR3 runs to 14 residues. V trimming: 3 bases; J trimming: 8 bases; junction bases outside the gene matches: 9. Per the germline V gene, CDR1 is MGHDK and CDR2 is SYGVNS. Here the CDR3 DNA reads TGTGCCAGCAGTGATGGATTCAGGGGGGGAGAAGCTTTCTTT. Translated, it gives CASSDGFRGGEAFF.

The gene calls are TRBV2 and TRBJ1-2; D remains unclear. The CDR3 is 14 residues long. V was clipped by 6 bases and J by 4 bases, with 15 bases between them. The V gene's germline CDR1 is SNHLY and CDR2 FYNNEI. The CDR3 DNA reads as TGTGCCAGCAGAGCCTCGCGGGAGCCCTATGGCTACACCTTC. It codes for CASRASREPYGYTF.

The CDR3 DNA is TGTGCCAGCAGCCCCCCCCTAGCGGGGGGACAGACTAGCACAGATACGCAGTATTTT. Its translation is CASSPPLAGGQTSTDTQYF. V and J are TRBV13 and TRBJ2-3; 11 bases agree with TRBD2. V trimming: 5 bases; J trimming: 0 bases; junction bases outside the gene matches: 13. This CDR3 is built from 19 residues. Germline CDR1 and CDR2: PRHDT and FYEKMQ (reference sequence).

This rearrangement joins TRBV30 to TRBJ2-5; maybe TRBD2 (6 bases). There are 14 residues in the CDR3. The V gene lost 6 bases and the J gene lost 0 bases, with 14 bases spanning the gap. Germline loops: CDR1 GTSNPN, CDR2 SVGIG (reference sequence). CDR3 region: CACWNRGYQETQYF. The CDR3 region has the DNA TGTGCCTGTTGGAATCGGGGGTACCAAGAGACCCAGTACTTC. Full variable domain (rest looked up from reference TRBV30 and TRBJ2-5): SQTIHQWPATLVQPVGSPLSLECTVEGTSNPNLYWYRQAAGRGLQLLFYSVGIGQISSEVPQNLSASRPQDRQFILSSKKLLLSDSGFYLCACWNRGYQETQYFGPGTRLLVL.

The chain links TRBV4-3 to TRBJ2-5; 10 bases map to TRBD1. V gave up 0 bases and J gave up 6 bases; unmatched junction bases: 4. The germline CDR1 and CDR2 sequences are LGHNA and YSLEER. The CDR3 is 15 amino acids. CDR3 sequence reads: CASSQDRGQGQTQYF. CDR3 nucleotide sequence: TGCGCCAGCAGCCAAGATCGGGGACAGGGGCAGACCCAGTACTTC.

The chain carries TRBV30 and TRBJ2-3, with 9 positions matching TRBD1. CDR1 and CDR2 (germline): GTSNPN, SVGIG (reference sequence). The CDR3 extends over 15 amino acids. V shed 1 base and J 2 bases; nucleotides not matched to a gene: 4. The CDR3 protein is CAWSGGQGFTDTQYF. The CDR3 DNA reads TGTGCCTGGAGTGGGGGACAGGGCTTCACAGATACGCAGTATTTT.

This clone was seen more than once but under ten times. The rearrangement links TRBV7-9 to TRBJ2-1; D is unresolved. The CDR3 is made up of 16 amino acids. CDR1 is SEHNR and CDR2 is FQNEAQ in the germline V gene (reference sequence). V shed 4 bases and J shed 0 bases, with 13 bases lying between them. CDR3 DNA sequence: TGTGCCAGCAGCTCCAAGGGCAGCTACTCCTACAATGAGCAGTTCTTC. Protein product: CASSSKGSYSYNEQFF.

The chain has TRBV2 and TRBJ2-7, with 10 nucleotides matching TRBD1. This CDR3 is 14 amino acids long. Germline V gene data show CDR1 as SNHLY and CDR2 as FYNNEI. Germline trimming cut 10 bases from V and 6 bases from J; bases unmatched to any gene: 12. CDR3 bases: TGTGCCACCCAAGAGGGACAGGGGACTCTCGAGCAGTACTTC. It yields the protein CATQEGQGTLEQYF. The variable domain in full, completed from reference TRBV2 and TRBJ2-7, reads EPEVTQTPSHQVTQMGQEVILRCVPISNHLYFYWYRQILGQKVEFLVSFYNNEISEKSEIFDDQFSVERPDGSNFTLKIRSTKLEDSAMYFCATQEGQGTLEQYFGPGTRLTVT.

V is TRBV7-9 and J is TRBJ2-2; D may be TRBD2 (5 bases). V lost 0 bases and J lost 5, with 13 bases in between. CDR3 length: 16 residues. The germline CDR1 and CDR2 sequences are SEHNR and FQNEAQ (reference sequence). CDR3 sequence reads: CASSLAPGEGTGELFF. The CDR3 nucleotides are TGTGCCAGCAGCTTAGCCCCCGGGGAAGGAACCGGGGAGCTGTTTTTT.

This chain links TRBV18 with TRBJ2-3; D uncertain. Germline V gene lookup returns CDR1 KGHSH and CDR2 LQKENI. V was pared by 2 bases and J by 1 base, with 4 bases between. The CDR3 sequence is 13 residues long. CDR3 amino acids: CASSPDGTDTQYF. CDR3 bases: TGTGCCAGCTCACCAGACGGCACAGATACGCAGTATTTT.

This sequence joins TRBV5-1 and TRBJ1-1, with D possibly TRBD1 on 5 matching bases. The CDR3 length is 13 residues. CDR1 SGHRS and CDR2 YFSETQ come from the germline V gene. V lost 4 bases to trimming and J lost 4 bases, with 11 bases between them. CDR3 nucleotide sequence: TGCGCCAGCAGCCCGGCGAGGGGCACTGAAGCTTTCTTT. Encoded protein: CASSPARGTEAFF.

This chain uses TRBV5-4 with TRBJ1-1, with a weak D call TRBD1 (5 bases). Per germline, CDR1 SGHNT and CDR2 YYREEE (reference sequence). V was shortened by 4 bases and J by 4 bases, with 23 bases between the two germline ends. The CDR3 length is 17 residues. The CDR3 here is CASSGGGTTIIGTEAFF. The CDR3 region has the DNA TGTGCCAGCAGCGGCGGGGGGACTACGATTATCGGCACTGAAGCTTTCTTT.

This clone was detected once. The chain combines TRBV6-4 with TRBJ1-1, with D tentatively TRBD1 (5 bases). V lost 0 bases, J lost 10 bases, and 15 bases lay in between. This CDR3 contains 14 residues. The germline V gene encodes CDR1 MRHNA and CDR2 SNTAGT. The CDR3 loop reads CASSDSNRHEGAFF. CDR3 DNA: TGTGCCAGCAGTGACTCGAACAGGCATGAGGGAGCTTTCTTT.

The V and J genes are TRBV5-6 and TRBJ1-1; D is unresolved. CDR1 SGHDT and CDR2 YYEEEE come from the germline V gene. This CDR3 contains 14 residues. The germline V and J ends were trimmed by 4 bases and 6 bases, with 16 bases remaining between them. In DNA form, the CDR3 reads TGTGCCAGCAGCAAGTCGGGCCGCAACGCTGAAGCTTTCTTT. Its protein is CASSKSGRNAEAFF.

The chain combines TRBV5-4 with TRBJ1-1, with 9 bases aligning to TRBD1. The CDR3 sequence is 15 residues long. After removal of 4 bases from V and 2 bases from J, the junction contained 6 bases not matched to a gene. Germline V gene lookup returns CDR1 SGHNT and CDR2 YYREEE (reference sequence). The CDR3 sequence: CASSPRQGVNTEAFF. The CDR3, as DNA: TGTGCCAGCAGCCCCCGACAGGGGGTTAACACTGAAGCTTTCTTT.

This clone was found once. The rearrangement uses TRBV27 and TRBJ1-5; D possibly corresponds to TRBD1 (6 bases). The CDR3 loop spans 16 amino acids. Trimming stripped 8 bases from V and 7 bases from J, with 24 bases between. Germline V lookup: CDR1 MNHEY, CDR2 SMNVEV (reference sequence). The CDR3 protein is CASGDLQGGLSQPQHF. The CDR3 region has the DNA TGTGCCAGCGGCGACCTACAGGGTGGTCTTTCCCAGCCCCAGCATTTT.

The chain carries TRBV7-9 and TRBJ1-3, with 7 bases fitting TRBD1. There are 15 residues in the CDR3. The germline V gene has CDR1 SEHNR and CDR2 FQNEAQ (reference sequence). V lost 4 bases, J lost 0 bases, and 3 bases stayed unmatched. The CDR3 DNA is TGTGCCAGCAGCTCCAGGGGGAGCTCTGGAAACACCATATATTTT. Amino acid sequence: CASSSRGSSGNTIYF.

The V and J genes are TRBV11-3 and TRBJ2-5; 9 bases line up with TRBD1. V trimming: 4 bases; J trimming: 0 bases; junction bases outside the gene matches: 3. This CDR3 has 15 residues. From germline, CDR1 is SGHNT and CDR2 YENEEA. Here the CDR3 reads CASSSRDRDQETQYF. CDR3 DNA sequence: TGTGCCAGCAGCTCCCGGGACAGGGACCAAGAGACCCAGTACTTC.

The count of this clone is one. The J gene is TRBJ1-2, the V gene TRBV7-2; tentative D call: TRBD1 (5 bases). The V end was cut by 4 bases, the J end by 8 bases, with 14 bases between. The CDR3 loop spans 13 amino acids. Per the germline V gene, CDR1 is SGHTA and CDR2 is FQGNSA. Written as DNA, the CDR3 is TGTGCCAGCAGCTCAAGACGGGGCGGGGGCTACACCTTC. Amino acid sequence: CASSSRRGGGYTF.

This clone was found once. V and J are TRBV30 and TRBJ2-5; D may correspond to TRBD1 or TRBD2 (5 bases each). Germline-derived CDR1 and CDR2 are GTSNPN and SVGIG (reference sequence). The CDR3 extends over 12 amino acids. Trimming took 5 bases from V and 4 from J, leaving 11 bases between them. The CDR3 region has the DNA TGTGCCTGGCAGGGTGCGGGAGAGACCCAGTACTTC. This encodes CAWQGAGETQYF. Drawing the rest from reference TRBV30 and TRBJ2-5, the complete variable domain is SQTIHQWPATLVQPVGSPLSLECTVEGTSNPNLYWYRQAAGRGLQLLFYSVGIGQISSEVPQNLSASRPQDRQFILSSKKLLLSDSGFYLCAWQGAGETQYFGPGTRLLVL.

The rearrangement uses TRBV20-1 and TRBJ1-1, with D hard to call. CDR1 and CDR2 (germline): DFQATT, SNEGSKA (reference sequence). V was pared by 7 bases and J by 3 bases, with 6 bases between. The CDR3 sequence is 10 residues long. This CDR3 reads CSVRDTEAFF. The CDR3 nucleotides are TGCAGTGTTCGGGACACTGAAGCTTTCTTT.

A word on this clone: Other DNA sequences from this sample encode an identical CDR3 as well. V is TRBV19 and J is TRBJ2-7, with 11 bases identical to TRBD1. Per the germline V gene, CDR1 is LNHDA and CDR2 is SQIVND (reference sequence). The trim removed 6 bases at V and 4 bases at J, leaving 5 bases unmatched. This CDR3 region has 14 residues. This CDR3 reads CASSTGTGGYEQYF. The DNA of the CDR3 is TGTGCCAGTAGCACCGGGACAGGGGGTTACGAGCAGTACTTC.